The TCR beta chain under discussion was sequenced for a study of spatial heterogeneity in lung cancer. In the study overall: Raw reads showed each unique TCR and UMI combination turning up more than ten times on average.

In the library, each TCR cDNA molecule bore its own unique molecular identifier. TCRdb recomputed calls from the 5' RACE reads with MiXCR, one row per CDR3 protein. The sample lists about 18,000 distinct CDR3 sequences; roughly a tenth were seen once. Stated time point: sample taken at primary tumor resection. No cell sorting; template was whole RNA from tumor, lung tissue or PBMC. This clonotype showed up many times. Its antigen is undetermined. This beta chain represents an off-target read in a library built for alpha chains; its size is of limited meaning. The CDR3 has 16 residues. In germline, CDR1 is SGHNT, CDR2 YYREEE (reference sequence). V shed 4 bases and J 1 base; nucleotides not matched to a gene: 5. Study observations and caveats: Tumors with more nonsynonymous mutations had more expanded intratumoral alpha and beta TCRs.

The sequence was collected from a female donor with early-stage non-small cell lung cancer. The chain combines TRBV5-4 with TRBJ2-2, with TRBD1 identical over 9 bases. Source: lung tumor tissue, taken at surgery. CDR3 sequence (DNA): TGTGCCAGCAGCCAACGGGGACAGGGGAACACCGGGGAGCTGTTTTTT. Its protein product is CASSQRGQGNTGELFF.